Below, 3 T cell receptor beta chains from the same sample are listed, as sequenced in a study of T cells in Graves' hyperthyroidism and ophthalmopathy. Amplification of TCR beta CDR3 regions used RNA as the template. When the TCR CDR3 underwent first-round RT-PCR, the HTBI primer set was used. TCRdb re-called the multiplex PCR reads through MiXCR, storing one row per CDR3 protein. The sample records over 250,000 distinct CDR3 sequences, 20% to 30% being singletons. Sequenced material: blood. The receptors shown here come from a man aged 35-49 years with Graves' hyperthyroidism that later progressed to Graves' ophthalmopathy.

The sample holds many counts of this clonotype. The chain employs TRBV12-3 or TRBV12-4 and TRBJ2-5; D call uncertain. The V and J ends lost 5 bases and 4 bases respectively, with 8 bases between them. The CDR3 contains 12 residues. The CDR3 sequence: CASSISGETQYF. For the CDR3, the DNA is TGTGCCAGCAGTATATCGGGAGAGACCCAGTACTTC.

This clonotype was seen at least ten times. The rearrangement joins TRBV7-2 to TRBJ1-2, with D possibly being TRBD1 (5 bases). The V gene lost 6 bases and the J gene lost 7 bases, with 21 bases spanning the gap. The CDR3 runs to 15 residues. The V gene's germline CDR1 is SGHTA and CDR2 FQGNSA. Here the CDR3 DNA reads TGTGCCAGCAGTCGGCCGGGGGGATACCCTCTTGGCTACACCTTC. Translating it yields CASSRPGGYPLGYTF.

The chain carries TRBV6-1 and TRBJ1-5, with 8 bases lining up with TRBD1. Trimming took 1 base from V and 4 from J; bases not matched to a gene: 9. Per germline, CDR1 MNHNS and CDR2 SASEGT. The CDR3 runs 17 residues. Here the CDR3 reads CASSEGYTRTGNQPQHF. DNA of the CDR3: TGTGCCAGCAGTGAAGGATATACAAGGACAGGGAATCAGCCCCAGCATTTT.